These 16 T cell receptor beta chains were sequenced from one sample in a study of beta chain features in type 1 diabetes. Expressed TCRB transcripts got sequenced, as all isolated RNA was reverse transcribed. Sequenced by immunoSEQ multiplex PCR; TCRdb stores in-frame clones only, minus some. Of 150,000 to 200,000 clones in the sample, 6.5% to 10% are singletons; the top ten hold 0.54%. Study outcomes and limitations: Shortening of TCRB CDR3s, moderate but significant, appeared in all four CD4+ subsets of Type 1 diabetes patients.

Which antigens these TCRs recognize remains unknown. Sequencing input: central memory CD4+ T cells from blood. Receptor source: a woman aged 18 to 35 with type 1 diabetes.

The rearrangement uses TRBV6-5 and TRBJ2-7, with D possibly matching TRBD2 (6 bases). The CDR3 totals 13 residues. CDR1 is MNHEY and CDR2 is SVGAGI in the germline V gene. V shed 6 bases and J shed 2 bases, with 11 bases lying between them. CDR3 amino acids: CASSLGTAYEQYF. In DNA form, the CDR3 reads TGTGCCAGCAGCCTGGGGACTGCCTACGAGCAGTACTTC.

This clone was found a few times. The V call is TRBV4-3, the J call TRBJ2-5; possible D gene TRBD2, 6 bases. Germline CDR1 LGHNA, CDR2 YSLEER. The CDR3 sequence is 15 residues long. V shed 0 bases and J shed 5 bases, with 13 bases lying between them. CDR3 sequence reads: CASSQERELEETQYF. CDR3 bases: TGCGCCAGCAGCCAAGAACGGGAGTTGGAGGAGACCCAGTACTTC.

The chain couples TRBV28 to TRBJ2-7, with D possibly matching TRBD1 (6 bases). Trimming removed 7 bases from V and 7 bases from J, with 20 bases in between. The CDR3 loop spans 14 amino acids. Germline assignment: CDR1 MDHEN and CDR2 SYDVKM. The CDR3 coding sequence is TGTGCCAGCACGACGTCAGGGGCGCGGTGGGAGCAGTACTTC. It encodes CASTTSGARWEQYF.

This clone was recorded a few times. This chain connects TRBV28 to TRBJ1-2; D is unresolved. Germline V CDR1 and CDR2: MDHEN, SYDVKM. V was cut by 2 bases and J by 4 bases, with 11 bases left in between. The CDR3 has 14 residues. The CDR3 spells CASSLAVGFYGYTF. The DNA of the CDR3 is TGTGCCAGCAGTTTAGCGGTCGGCTTCTATGGCTACACCTTC.

This clone has a handful of counts. This chain uses TRBV19 with TRBJ2-7; TRBD2 matches at 8 bases. The length of the CDR3 is 14 residues. J lost 2 bases, V lost 7 bases, and 7 bases had no gene match. Per germline, CDR1 LNHDA and CDR2 SQIVND (reference sequence). CDR3 region: CASKRREATYEQYF. In DNA form, the CDR3 reads TGTGCCAGTAAAAGGCGGGAGGCCACCTACGAGCAGTACTTC.

This clone was seen a few times. The rearrangement links TRBV9 to TRBJ1-5; no clear D gene. The CDR3 spans 15 residues. Germline assignment: CDR1 SGDLS and CDR2 YYNGEE. Trimming took 0 bases from V and 1 from J, leaving 8 bases between them. The CDR3 region has the DNA TGTGCCAGCAGCGTAGGTGAGGTCAGCAATCAGCCCCAGCATTTT. Its translation: CASSVGEVSNQPQHF.

The J gene is TRBJ1-5, the V gene TRBV28; 9 bases line up with TRBD1. The CDR3 totals 14 residues. Germline trimming cut 5 bases from V and 6 bases from J; bases unmatched to any gene: 5. Germline values: CDR1 MDHEN, CDR2 SYDVKM. The CDR3: CASSLGTGSQPQHF. Written as DNA, the CDR3 is TGTGCCAGCAGTCTAGGGACAGGGAGTCAGCCCCAGCATTTT.

As regards this clone: One end of the junction is discordant with germline, which a read error may explain. The chain links TRBV9 to TRBJ2-7; TRBD2 matches 16 bases. There are 14 residues in the CDR3. Germline CDR1 is SGDLS and CDR2 is YYNGEE. In DNA, the CDR3 is TGTGCCAGCAGCGCGGGACCGGGACTAGCGGGAGGGAAGTTC. Translation: CASSAGPGLAGGKF.

This clone has just a few counts. The chain combines TRBV11-2 with TRBJ2-1; 7 nucleotides agree with TRBD2. V lost 3 bases and J lost 10; bases outside the gene matches: 3. There are 12 residues in the CDR3. CDR1 and CDR2 (germline): SGHAT, FQNNGV. The CDR3 reads CASSFVGGEQFF. The CDR3 DNA follows: TGTGCCAGCAGCTTCGTCGGGGGGGAGCAGTTCTTC.

This clone was seen a handful of times. V is TRBV14 and J is TRBJ2-2; the D is unclear. This CDR3 has 13 residues. V dropped 1 base and J dropped 7 bases, with 7 bases sitting between them. Germline V lookup: CDR1 SGHDN, CDR2 FVKESK. CDR3 DNA sequence: TGTGCCAGCAGCCAAGTTCGGGTCGGGGAGCTGTTTTTT. Translated: CASSQVRVGELFF.

The chain joins TRBV11-3 to TRBJ2-3, with D perhaps TRBD2 (6 bases). Germline CDR1 reads SGHNT; CDR2 reads YENEEA. The CDR3 spans 15 residues. V lost 6 bases and J lost 2, with 15 bases in between. CDR3 in DNA: TGTGCCAGCAGGAAAGGTGGCGGGACCACAGATACGCAGTATTTT. Its translation: CASRKGGGTTDTQYF. Drawing the rest from reference TRBV11-3 and TRBJ2-3, the complete variable domain is EAGVVQSPRYKIIEKKQPVAFWCNPISGHNTLYWYLQNLGQGPELLIRYENEEAVDDSQLPKDRFSAERLKGVDSTLKIQPAELGDSAVYLCASRKGGGTTDTQYFGPGTRLTVL.

This clone occurred a few times. The gene calls are TRBV6-6 and TRBJ1-5; TRBD1 matches at 7 bases. The CDR3 totals 15 residues. V lost 4 bases and J lost 2; bases outside the gene matches: 5. Germline V gene sequence: CDR1 MNHNY, CDR2 SVGAGI (reference sequence). As DNA, the CDR3 is TGTGCCAGCAGTTTACGGCAGGGGGGCAATCAGCCCCAGCATTTT. It yields the protein CASSLRQGGNQPQHF.

This clone was found once. The chain links TRBV5-1 to TRBJ2-3; TRBD2 matches 10 bases. Germline lookup yields CDR1 SGHRS and CDR2 YFSETQ. Losses at the gene ends were 5 bases for V and 2 bases for J; bases not matched to a gene: 8. The CDR3 has 16 residues. The DNA for the CDR3 is TGCGCCAGCAGACTCACTAGCGGGACCTTCACAGATACGCAGTATTTT. Translating it yields CASRLTSGTFTDTQYF. The full variable domain, its missing parts supplied by reference TRBV5-1 and TRBJ2-3, is KAGVTQTPRYLIKTRGQQVTLSCSPISGHRSVSWYQQTPGQGLQFLFEYFSETQRNKGNFPGRFSGRQFSNSRSEMNVSTLELGDSALYLCASRLTSGTFTDTQYFGPGTRLTVL.

This clone was seen a few times. The chain links TRBV5-1 to TRBJ2-3; TRBD1 agrees at 9 bases. V lost 4 bases and J lost 4; bases outside the gene matches: 4. Per the germline V gene, CDR1 is SGHRS and CDR2 is YFSETQ. The CDR3 consists of 14 residues. This CDR3 reads CASSGGQGPDTQYF. The CDR3 DNA reads as TGCGCCAGCAGCGGGGGACAGGGTCCAGATACGCAGTATTTT. Together with reference TRBV5-1 and TRBJ2-3, the CDR3 gives the full variable domain: KAGVTQTPRYLIKTRGQQVTLSCSPISGHRSVSWYQQTPGQGLQFLFEYFSETQRNKGNFPGRFSGRQFSNSRSEMNVSTLELGDSALYLCASSGGQGPDTQYFGPGTRLTVL.

This clone was recorded a few times. The rearrangement uses TRBV4-1 and TRBJ2-1; no clear D. This CDR3 has 16 residues. V was pared by 1 base and J by 0 bases, with 10 bases between. From germline, CDR1 is MGHRA and CDR2 YSYEKL. CDR3 loop: CASSQVRALSYNEQFF. Written as DNA, the CDR3 is TGCGCCAGCAGCCAAGTAAGAGCCCTCTCCTACAATGAGCAGTTCTTC.

As regards this clone: The junction shows a germline mismatch at one end, possibly a read error. The J gene is TRBJ2-4, the V gene TRBV7-2; weak D call: TRBD1 (6 bases). This CDR3 comprises 15 residues. The germline V gene has CDR1 SGHTA and CDR2 FQGNSA. CDR3 in amino acids: CASSPGDGLKYIQYF. As DNA, the CDR3 is TGTGCCAGCAGTCCAGGGGACGGACTCAAATACATTCAGTACTTC.